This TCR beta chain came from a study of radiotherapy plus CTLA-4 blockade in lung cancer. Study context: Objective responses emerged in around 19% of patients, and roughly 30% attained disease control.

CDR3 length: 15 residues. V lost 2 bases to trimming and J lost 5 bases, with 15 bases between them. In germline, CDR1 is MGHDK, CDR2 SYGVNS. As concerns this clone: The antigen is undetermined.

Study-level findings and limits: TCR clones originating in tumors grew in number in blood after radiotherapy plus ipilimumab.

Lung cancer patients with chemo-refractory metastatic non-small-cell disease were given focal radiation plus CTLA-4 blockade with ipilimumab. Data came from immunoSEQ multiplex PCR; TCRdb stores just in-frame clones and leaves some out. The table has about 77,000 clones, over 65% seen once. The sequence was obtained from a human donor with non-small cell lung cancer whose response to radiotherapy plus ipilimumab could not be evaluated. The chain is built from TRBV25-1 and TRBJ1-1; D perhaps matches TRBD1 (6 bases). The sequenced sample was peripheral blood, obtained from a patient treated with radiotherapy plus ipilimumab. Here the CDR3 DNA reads TGTGCCAGCAGTGAAACCAGAACAGGGATTACTGAAGCTTTCTTT. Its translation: CASSETRTGITEAFF.